These T cell receptor beta chains were read from a single sample in a study of post-analysis software for immune sequencing data. TCRdb itself ran the PCR reads through MiXCR, one entry per CDR3 protein. The repertoire includes about 210,000 distinct CDR3 sequences, 29% of them detected once, and roughly 3.4% sits in the top ten. Sequenced sample: blood. The source of these receptors is a girl under 18 with multiple sclerosis. Each CDR3 is given with its conserved first and last residue. A D gene is named only where the DNA matches it firmly. A row's size may be missing; if present it is once, few, many or a size class.

TRBJ2-1 | TRBD1 | TRBV20-1 | few | 15 | TGCAGTGCTATGGGGGTGGACAGGGGATGGAATGAGCAGTTCTTC | CSAMGVDRGWNEQFF
TRBJ2-7 | - | TRBV28 | - | 15 | TGTGCCAGCAGCCTCGGCGCCTCGGGGGCCTACGAGCAGTACTTC | CASSLGASGAYEQYF
TRBJ2-2 | - | TRBV24-1 | - | 17 | TGTGCCACCAGTGATCCCAGTGGGGGGCCGAACGCCGGGGAGCTGTTTTTT | CATSDPSGGPNAGELFF
TRBJ1-1 | - | TRBV29-1 | - | 11 | TGCAGCGGATTTACGGACACTGAAGCTTTCTTT | CSGFTDTEAFF
TRBJ2-5 | - | TRBV29-1 | many | 12 | TGCAGCGTTGAATCGGGGGGCCGGACCCAGTACTTC | CSVESGGRTQYF
TRBJ1-1 | - | TRBV2 | few | 13 | TGTGCCAGCAGTGTAGTGGCCCCCACTGAAGCTTTCTTT | CASSVVAPTEAFF
TRBJ2-1 | TRBD2 | TRBV2 | - | 15 | TGTGCCAGCAGCCTGACTAGCGACTGGTTCGATGAGCAGTTCTTC | CASSLTSDWFDEQFF
TRBJ2-7 | TRBD1 | TRBV4-1 | many | 15 | TGCGCCAGCAGCCAACCGGGACAGGGGGCCTACGAGCAGTACTTC | CASSQPGQGAYEQYF
TRBJ1-1 | - | TRBV12-3/TRBV12-4 | - | 13 | TGTGCCAGCAGTTTACCAGGGAGCACTGAAGCTTTCTTT | CASSLPGSTEAFF
TRBJ2-7 | - | TRBV20-1 | many | 13 | TGCAGTGCTATCGGGCAGGGGCTCGGCGAGCAGTACTTC | CSAIGQGLGEQYF
TRBJ1-2 | - | TRBV6-5 | many | 15 | TGTGCCAGCAGTTACTCGGTTTTAGTTAACTATGGCTACACCTTC | CASSYSVLVNYGYTF
TRBJ1-2 | TRBD1 | TRBV27 | few | 15 | TGTGCCAGTGCCCCGGGACAGACTCCAACCTATGGCTACACCTTC | CASAPGQTPTYGYTF
TRBJ2-1 | - | TRBV28 | few | 14 | TGTGCCAGCAGTCTAGCCGGGACCTCATACGAGCAGTTCTTC | CASSLAGTSYEQFF
TRBJ2-7 | TRBD2 | TRBV7-2 | many | 18 | TGTGCCAGCAGCTTACCCTCCGGACTAGCGGGAGCGCGCTACGAGCAGTACTTC | CASSLPSGLAGARYEQYF
TRBJ2-3 | TRBD1 | TRBV10-3 | many | 17 | TGTGCCATCAGTGACCGACGGGACAGGGCAAGCACAGATACGCAGTATTTT | CAISDRRDRASTDTQYF
TRBJ1-2 | - | TRBV6-1 | - | 15 | TGTGCCAGCAGTGAAACACAGTCAGCTAACTATGGCTACACCTTC | CASSETQSANYGYTF
TRBJ2-7 | - | TRBV18 | few | 15 | TGTGCCAGCTCATCCCCCGCAGGCGGCCGCTACGAGCAGTACTTC | CASSSPAGGRYEQYF
TRBJ2-1 | TRBD2 | TRBV6-1 | many | 13 | TGTGCCAGCAGTGAAGCTGCGGCGGGAGGGCAGTTCTTC | CASSEAAAGGQFF
TRBJ2-5 | - | TRBV6-5 | many | 13 | TGTGCCAGCAGTTACTCAGTCCAAGAGACCCAGTACTTC | CASSYSVQETQYF
TRBJ2-7 | TRBD2 | TRBV20-1 | many | 16 | TGCAGTGCTAGACCCGGGGGGTCCCCCCGCGTCTACGAGCAGTACTTC | CSARPGGSPRVYEQYF
TRBJ1-5 | - | TRBV20-1 | many | 14 | TGCAGTGCTAGTGCAGGACAGCCCAATCAGCCCCAGCATTTT | CSASAGQPNQPQHF
TRBJ2-5 | - | TRBV9 | many | 16 | TGTGCCAGCAGCGCCCACGTTAGGGAGTCCCAGGAGACCCAGTACTTC | CASSAHVRESQETQYF
TRBJ1-1 | TRBD1 | TRBV18 | few | 13 | TGTGCCAGCTCACCCGACAGGGGGCAGGCAGCTTTCTTT | CASSPDRGQAAFF
TRBJ2-1 | - | TRBV7-2 | many | 14 | TGTGCCAGCAGCAGGGGTTTAATCTACGATGAGCAGTTCTTC | CASSRGLIYDEQFF
TRBJ1-1 | - | TRBV7-8 | - | 15 | TGTGCCAGCAGCTTCGGGCAGTTTGCTGTGACTGAAGCTTTCTTT | CASSFGQFAVTEAFF
TRBJ1-2 | - | TRBV6-5 | few | 14 | TGTGCCAGCAGTCCTCTTCAGGGGACCTATGGCTACACCTTC | CASSPLQGTYGYTF
TRBJ2-7 | - | TRBV4-1 | many | 16 | TGCGCCAGCAGCCCAATCAGTAGAGGGGACATATACGAGCAGTACTTC | CASSPISRGDIYEQYF